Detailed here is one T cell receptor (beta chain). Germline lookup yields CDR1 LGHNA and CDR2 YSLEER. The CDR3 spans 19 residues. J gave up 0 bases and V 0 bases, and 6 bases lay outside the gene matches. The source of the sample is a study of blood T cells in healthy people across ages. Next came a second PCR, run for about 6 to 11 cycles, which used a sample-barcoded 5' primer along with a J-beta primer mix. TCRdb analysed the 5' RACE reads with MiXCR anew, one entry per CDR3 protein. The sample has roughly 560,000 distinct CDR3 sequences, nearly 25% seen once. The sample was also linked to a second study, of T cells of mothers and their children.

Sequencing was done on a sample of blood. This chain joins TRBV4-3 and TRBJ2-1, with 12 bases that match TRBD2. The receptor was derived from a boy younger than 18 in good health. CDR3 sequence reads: CASSQDLAGGPSSYNEQFF. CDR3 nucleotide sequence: TGCGCCAGCAGCCAAGACCTAGCGGGGGGGCCGAGCTCCTACAATGAGCAGTTCTTC.